This T cell receptor beta chain appears in the sequencing data of a study of CD8 T cells in ankylosing spondylitis. Findings and limits, study-wide: The clones that were linked to disease were reported to be significantly enriched in matched synovial fluid samples from ankylosing spondylitis patients. Fewer than ten highly homologous variants made up a TCR beta motif that seemed to typify ankylosing spondylitis blood. Certain motif variants had earlier been reported in reactive arthritis synovial fluid and blood.

It was by quantitative 5'-RACE with molecular barcodes that TCR beta libraries were made. From the 5' RACE reads, TCRdb called clonotypes with MiXCR, one entry per CDR3 protein. Of 470,000 or so distinct CDR3 sequences in the sample, roughly a quarter were seen once. With regard to this clonotype: Its cognate antigen is unknown.

The length of the CDR3 is 18 residues. Germline CDR1 is DFQATT and CDR2 is SNEGSKA (reference sequence). V shed 2 bases, J shed 2 bases, and the junction held 9 bases outside the gene matches. The source is a male donor with ankylosing spondylitis. Sequences were obtained from blood, either unsorted or a sorted T cell fraction (not recorded which). The chain uses TRBV20-1 and TRBJ2-2; TRBD2 agrees at 12 bases. The CDR3: CSARLPRLAGANTGELFF. DNA of the CDR3: TGCAGTGCTAGACTCCCTAGACTAGCGGGAGCTAACACCGGGGAGCTGTTTTTT.